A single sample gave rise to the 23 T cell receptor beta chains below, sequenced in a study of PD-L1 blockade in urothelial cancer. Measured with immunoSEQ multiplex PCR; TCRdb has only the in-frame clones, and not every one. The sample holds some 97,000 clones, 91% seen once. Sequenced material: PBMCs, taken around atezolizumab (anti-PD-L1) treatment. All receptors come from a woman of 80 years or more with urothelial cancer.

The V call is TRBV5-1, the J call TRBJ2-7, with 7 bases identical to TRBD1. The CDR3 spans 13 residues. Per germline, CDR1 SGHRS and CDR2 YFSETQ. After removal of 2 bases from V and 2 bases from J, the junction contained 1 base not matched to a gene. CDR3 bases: TGCGCCAGCAGCTTCGACAGGGCCTACGAGCAGTACTTC. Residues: CASSFDRAYEQYF.

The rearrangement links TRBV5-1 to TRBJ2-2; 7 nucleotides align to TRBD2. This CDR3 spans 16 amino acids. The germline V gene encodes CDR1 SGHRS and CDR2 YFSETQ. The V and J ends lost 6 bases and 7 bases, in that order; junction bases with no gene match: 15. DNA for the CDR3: TGCGCCAGCACATCTAGCGGTCCCGCTTTGAGCGGGGAGCTGTTTTTT. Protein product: CASTSSGPALSGELFF.

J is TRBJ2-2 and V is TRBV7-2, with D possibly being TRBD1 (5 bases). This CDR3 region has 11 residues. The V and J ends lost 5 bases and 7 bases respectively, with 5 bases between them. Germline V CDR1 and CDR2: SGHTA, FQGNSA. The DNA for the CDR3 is TGTGCCAGCAGCAGGGGCGGGGAGCTGTTTTTT. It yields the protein CASSRGGELFF.

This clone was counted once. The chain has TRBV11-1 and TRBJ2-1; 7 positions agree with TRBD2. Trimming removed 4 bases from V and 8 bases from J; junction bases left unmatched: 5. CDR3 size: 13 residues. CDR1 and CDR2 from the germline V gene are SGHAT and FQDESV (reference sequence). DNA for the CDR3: TGTGCCAGCAGCTCTAGACTAGCTTATGAGCAGTTCTTC. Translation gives CASSSRLAYEQFF.

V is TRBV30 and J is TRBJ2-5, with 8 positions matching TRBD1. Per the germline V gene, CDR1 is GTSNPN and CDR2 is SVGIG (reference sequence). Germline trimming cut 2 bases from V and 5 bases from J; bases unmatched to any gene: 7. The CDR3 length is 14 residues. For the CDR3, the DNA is TGTGCCTGGAGTAGGCAGGGGGCAGGGGAGACCCAGTACTTC. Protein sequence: CAWSRQGAGETQYF.

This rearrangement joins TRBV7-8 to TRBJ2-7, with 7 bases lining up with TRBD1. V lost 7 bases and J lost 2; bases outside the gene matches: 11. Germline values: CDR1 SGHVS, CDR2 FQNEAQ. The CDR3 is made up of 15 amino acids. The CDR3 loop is CASNLQGTVTYEQYF. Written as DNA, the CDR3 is TGTGCCAGCAACCTACAGGGGACCGTGACCTACGAGCAGTACTTC.

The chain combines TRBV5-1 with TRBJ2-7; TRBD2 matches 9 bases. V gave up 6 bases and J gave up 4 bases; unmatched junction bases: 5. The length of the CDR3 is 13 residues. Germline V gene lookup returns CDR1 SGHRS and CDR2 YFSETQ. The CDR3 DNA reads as TGCGCCAGCAAGGACCTAGCGGGATACGAGCAGTACTTC. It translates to CASKDLAGYEQYF.

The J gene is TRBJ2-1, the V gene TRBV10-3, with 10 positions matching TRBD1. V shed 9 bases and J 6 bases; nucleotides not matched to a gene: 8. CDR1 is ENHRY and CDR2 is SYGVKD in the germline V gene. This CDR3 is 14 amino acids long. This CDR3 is CAINPGTGVNEQFF. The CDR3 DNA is TGTGCCATTAACCCCGGGACAGGGGTCAATGAGCAGTTCTTC.

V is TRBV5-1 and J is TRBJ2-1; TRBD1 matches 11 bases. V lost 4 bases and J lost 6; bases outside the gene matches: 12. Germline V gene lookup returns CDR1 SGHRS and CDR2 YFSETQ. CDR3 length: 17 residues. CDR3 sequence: CASSAILGTGGVNEQFF. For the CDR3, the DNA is TGCGCCAGCAGCGCTATCCTTGGGACAGGGGGGGTCAATGAGCAGTTCTTC.

CDR3 loop: CASRVQSSYEQYF. As DNA, the CDR3 is TGTGCCAGCAGGGTACAGTCCTCCTACGAGCAGTACTTC. V and J are TRBV6-1 and TRBJ2-7; no clear D gene. Trimming took off 6 bases at V and 0 bases at J, with 9 bases between the two ends. Germline CDR1 and CDR2: MNHNS and SASEGT. The CDR3 sequence is 13 residues long.

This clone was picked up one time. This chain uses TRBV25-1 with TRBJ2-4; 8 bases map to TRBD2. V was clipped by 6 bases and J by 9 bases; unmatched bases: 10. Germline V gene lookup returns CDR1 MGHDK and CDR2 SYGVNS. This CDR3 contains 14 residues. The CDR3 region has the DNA TGTGCCAGCAGCCCCCGGGAGGGGAGGTCCATTCAGTACTTC. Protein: CASSPREGRSIQYF.

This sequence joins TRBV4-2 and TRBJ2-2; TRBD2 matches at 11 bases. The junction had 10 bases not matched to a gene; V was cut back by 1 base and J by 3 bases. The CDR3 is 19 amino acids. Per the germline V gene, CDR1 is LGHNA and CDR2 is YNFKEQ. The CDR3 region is CASSQGNPGLADHTGELFF. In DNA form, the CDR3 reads TGTGCCAGCAGCCAAGGAAACCCGGGACTAGCGGACCACACCGGGGAGCTGTTTTTT.

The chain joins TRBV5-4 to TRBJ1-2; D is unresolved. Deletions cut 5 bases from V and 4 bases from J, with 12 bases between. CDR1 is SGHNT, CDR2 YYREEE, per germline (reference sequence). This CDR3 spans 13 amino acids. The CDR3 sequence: CASSLESSYGYTF. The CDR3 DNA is TGTGCCAGCAGTTTAGAGAGTTCCTATGGCTACACCTTC.

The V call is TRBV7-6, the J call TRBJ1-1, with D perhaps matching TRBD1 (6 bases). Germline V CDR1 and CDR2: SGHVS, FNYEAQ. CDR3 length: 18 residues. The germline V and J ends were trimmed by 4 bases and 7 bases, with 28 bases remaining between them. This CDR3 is CASSSTSGTSFIWGEAFF. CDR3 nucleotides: TGTGCCAGCAGCTCCACCTCCGGGACAAGTTTCATCTGGGGTGAAGCTTTCTTT. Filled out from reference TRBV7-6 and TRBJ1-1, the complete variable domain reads GAGVSQSPRYKVTKRGQDVALRCDPISGHVSLYWYRQALGQGPEFLTYFNYEAQQDKSGLPNDRFSAERPEGSISTLTIQRTEQRDSAMYRCASSSTSGTSFIWGEAFFGQGTRLTVV.

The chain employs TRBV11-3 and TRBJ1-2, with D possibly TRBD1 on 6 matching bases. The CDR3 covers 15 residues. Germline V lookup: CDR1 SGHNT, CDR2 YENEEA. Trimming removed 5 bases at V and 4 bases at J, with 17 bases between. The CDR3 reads CASSPTGSTGYGYTF. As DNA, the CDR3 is TGTGCCAGCAGCCCAACAGGGTCCACTGGCTATGGCTACACCTTC.

The CDR3 spells CASSASDRVIDSYEQYF. As DNA, the CDR3 is TGTGCCAGCAGCGCTTCGGACAGGGTTATCGACTCCTACGAGCAGTACTTC. This chain joins TRBV9 and TRBJ2-7, with 8 bases that match TRBD1. CDR1 SGDLS and CDR2 YYNGEE come from the germline V gene. The CDR3 is 17 amino acids. V was clipped by 3 bases and J by 0 bases; unmatched bases: 11.

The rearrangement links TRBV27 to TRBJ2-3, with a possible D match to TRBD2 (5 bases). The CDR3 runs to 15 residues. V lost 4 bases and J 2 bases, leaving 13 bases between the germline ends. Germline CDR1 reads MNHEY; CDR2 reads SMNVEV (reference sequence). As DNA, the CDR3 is TGTGCCAGCAGTTCCCCCGGGGTACCCACAGATACGCAGTATTTT. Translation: CASSSPGVPTDTQYF.

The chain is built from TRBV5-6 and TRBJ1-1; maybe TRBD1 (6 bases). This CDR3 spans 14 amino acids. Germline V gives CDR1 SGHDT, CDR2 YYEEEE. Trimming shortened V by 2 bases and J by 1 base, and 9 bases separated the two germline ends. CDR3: CASSFGTQNTEAFF. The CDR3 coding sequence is TGTGCCAGCAGCTTCGGGACACAGAACACTGAAGCTTTCTTT.

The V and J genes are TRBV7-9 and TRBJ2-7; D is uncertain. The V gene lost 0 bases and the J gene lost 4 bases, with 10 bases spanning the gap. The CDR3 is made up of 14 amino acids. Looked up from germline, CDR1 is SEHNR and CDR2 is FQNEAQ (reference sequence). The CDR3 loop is CASSLAGSLYEQYF. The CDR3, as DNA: TGTGCCAGCAGCTTAGCGGGCAGCCTGTACGAGCAGTACTTC.

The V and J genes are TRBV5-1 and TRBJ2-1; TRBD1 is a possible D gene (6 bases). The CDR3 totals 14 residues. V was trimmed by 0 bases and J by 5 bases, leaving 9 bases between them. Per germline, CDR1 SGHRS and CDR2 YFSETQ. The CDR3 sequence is CASSLGTGHNEQFF. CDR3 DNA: TGCGCCAGCAGCTTGGGTACAGGGCACAATGAGCAGTTCTTC.

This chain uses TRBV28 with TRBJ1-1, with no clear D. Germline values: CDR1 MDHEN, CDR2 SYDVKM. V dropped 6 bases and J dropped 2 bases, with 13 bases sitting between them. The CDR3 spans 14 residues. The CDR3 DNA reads TGTGCCAGCAGGGGAGGTGGCCTCAACACTGAAGCTTTCTTT. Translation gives CASRGGGLNTEAFF.

The CDR3 protein is CASSLLQGSYNEQFF. Here the CDR3 DNA reads TGTGCCAGCAGTTTATTACAGGGTTCCTACAATGAGCAGTTCTTC. V and J are TRBV27 and TRBJ2-1; tentative D call: TRBD1 (6 bases). The V end lost 1 base, the J end lost 1 base, and 8 bases lay between the germline ends. Germline V gene lookup returns CDR1 MNHEY and CDR2 SMNVEV (reference sequence). The CDR3 has 15 amino acids.

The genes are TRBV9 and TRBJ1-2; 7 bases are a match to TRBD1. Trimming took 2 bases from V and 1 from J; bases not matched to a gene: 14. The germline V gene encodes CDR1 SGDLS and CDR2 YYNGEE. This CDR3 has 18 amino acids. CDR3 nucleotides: TGTGCCAGCAGCGTTACCGGAATAGGGGGCCGCCTTAACTATGGCTACACCTTC. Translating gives CASSVTGIGGRLNYGYTF.